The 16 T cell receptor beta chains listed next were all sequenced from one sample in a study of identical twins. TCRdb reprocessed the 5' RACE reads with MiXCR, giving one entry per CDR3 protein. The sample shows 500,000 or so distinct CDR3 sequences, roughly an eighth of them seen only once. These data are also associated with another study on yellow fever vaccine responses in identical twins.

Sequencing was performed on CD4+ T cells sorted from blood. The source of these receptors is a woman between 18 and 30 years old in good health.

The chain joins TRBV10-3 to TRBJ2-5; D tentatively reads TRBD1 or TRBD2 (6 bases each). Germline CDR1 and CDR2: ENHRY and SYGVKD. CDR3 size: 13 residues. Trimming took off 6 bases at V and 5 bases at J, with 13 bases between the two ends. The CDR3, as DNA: TGTGCCATCAGAAAGGACAGCGGGGAGACCCAGTACTTC. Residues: CAIRKDSGETQYF.

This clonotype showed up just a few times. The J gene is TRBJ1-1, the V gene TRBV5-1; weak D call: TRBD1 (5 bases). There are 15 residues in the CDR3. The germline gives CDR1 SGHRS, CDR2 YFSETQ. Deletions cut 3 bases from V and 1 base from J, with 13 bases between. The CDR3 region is CASSSGGGRNTEAFF. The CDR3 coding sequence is TGCGCCAGCAGCTCCGGCGGGGGAAGGAACACTGAAGCTTTCTTT.

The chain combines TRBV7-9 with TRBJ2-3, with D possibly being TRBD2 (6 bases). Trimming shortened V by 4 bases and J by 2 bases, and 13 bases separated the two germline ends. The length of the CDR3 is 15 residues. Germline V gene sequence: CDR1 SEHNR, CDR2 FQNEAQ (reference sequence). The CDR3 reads CASSSTRDFTDTQYF. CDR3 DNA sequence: TGTGCCAGCAGCTCAACAAGGGACTTCACAGATACGCAGTATTTT.

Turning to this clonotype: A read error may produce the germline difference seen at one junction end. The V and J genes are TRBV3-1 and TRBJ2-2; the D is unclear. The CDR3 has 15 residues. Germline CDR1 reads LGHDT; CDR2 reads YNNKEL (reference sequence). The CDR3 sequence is CASTQGFLNAGELFF. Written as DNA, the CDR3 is TGTGCCAGCACCCAAGGGTTTTTGAATGCCGGGGAGCTGTTTTTT.

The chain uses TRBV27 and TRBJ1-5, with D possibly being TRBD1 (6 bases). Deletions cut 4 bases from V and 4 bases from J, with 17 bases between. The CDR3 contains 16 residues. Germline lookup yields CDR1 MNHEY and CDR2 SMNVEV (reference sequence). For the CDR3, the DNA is TGTGCCAGCAGTTCACATAAGGACAGTCGAAATCAGCCCCAGCATTTT. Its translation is CASSSHKDSRNQPQHF.

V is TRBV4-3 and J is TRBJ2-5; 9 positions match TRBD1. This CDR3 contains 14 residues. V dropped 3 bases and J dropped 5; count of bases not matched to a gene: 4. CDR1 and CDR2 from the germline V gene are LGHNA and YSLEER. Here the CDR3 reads CASSHPGQGETQYF. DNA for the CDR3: TGCGCCAGCAGCCATCCGGGACAGGGTGAGACCCAGTACTTC.

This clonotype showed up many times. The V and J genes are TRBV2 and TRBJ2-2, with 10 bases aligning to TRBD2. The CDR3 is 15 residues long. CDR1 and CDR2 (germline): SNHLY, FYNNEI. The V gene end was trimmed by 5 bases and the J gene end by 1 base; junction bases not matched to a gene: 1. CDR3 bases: TGTGCCAGCAGTAGGACTAGCGGGAACACCGGGGAGCTGTTTTTT. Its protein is CASSRTSGNTGELFF.

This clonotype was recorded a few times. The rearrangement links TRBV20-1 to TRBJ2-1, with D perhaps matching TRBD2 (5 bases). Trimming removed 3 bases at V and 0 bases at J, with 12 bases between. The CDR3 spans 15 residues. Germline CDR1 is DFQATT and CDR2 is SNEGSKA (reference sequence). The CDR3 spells CSASKRRSSYNEQFF. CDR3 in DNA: TGCAGTGCTAGCAAGCGGAGGAGCTCCTACAATGAGCAGTTCTTC.

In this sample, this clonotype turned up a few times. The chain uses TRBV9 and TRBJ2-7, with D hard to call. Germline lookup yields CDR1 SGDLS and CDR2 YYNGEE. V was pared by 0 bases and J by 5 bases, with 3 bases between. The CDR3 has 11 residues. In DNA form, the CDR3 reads TGTGCCAGCAGCGTAGCCGACGAGCAGTACTTC. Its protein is CASSVADEQYF.

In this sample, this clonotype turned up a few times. The CDR3, as DNA: TGCGCCAGCAGCCCGACCCTAGCGGGAGTGCGCAATGAGCAGTTCTTC. Translating gives CASSPTLAGVRNEQFF. This chain joins TRBV4-3 and TRBJ2-1; TRBD2 agrees at 10 bases. Germline CDR1 LGHNA, CDR2 YSLEER. This CDR3 contains 16 residues. The trim removed 4 bases at V and 6 bases at J, leaving 9 bases unmatched.

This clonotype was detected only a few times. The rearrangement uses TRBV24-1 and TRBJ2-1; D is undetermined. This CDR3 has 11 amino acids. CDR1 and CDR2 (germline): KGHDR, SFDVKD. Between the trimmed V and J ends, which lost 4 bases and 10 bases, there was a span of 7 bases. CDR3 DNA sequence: TGTGCCACCAGTGAATCACGGGAGCAGTTCTTC. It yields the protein CATSESREQFF.

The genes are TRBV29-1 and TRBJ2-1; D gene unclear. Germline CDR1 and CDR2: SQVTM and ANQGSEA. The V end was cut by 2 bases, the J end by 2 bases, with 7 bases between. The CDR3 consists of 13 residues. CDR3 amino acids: CSVESYPYNEQFF. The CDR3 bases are TGCAGCGTTGAATCCTACCCCTACAATGAGCAGTTCTTC.

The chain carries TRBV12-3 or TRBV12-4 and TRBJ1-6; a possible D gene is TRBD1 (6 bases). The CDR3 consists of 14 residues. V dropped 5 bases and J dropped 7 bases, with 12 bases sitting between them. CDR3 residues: CASSNRVSNSPLHF. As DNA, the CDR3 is TGTGCCAGCAGTAACAGGGTCTCCAATTCACCCCTCCACTTT.

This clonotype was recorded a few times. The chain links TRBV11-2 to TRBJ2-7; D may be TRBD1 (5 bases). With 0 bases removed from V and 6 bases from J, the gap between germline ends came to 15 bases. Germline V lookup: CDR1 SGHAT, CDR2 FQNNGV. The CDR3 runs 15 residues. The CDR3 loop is CASSLERAQVSEQYF. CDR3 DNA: TGTGCCAGCAGCTTAGAACGGGCACAGGTTAGCGAGCAGTACTTC.

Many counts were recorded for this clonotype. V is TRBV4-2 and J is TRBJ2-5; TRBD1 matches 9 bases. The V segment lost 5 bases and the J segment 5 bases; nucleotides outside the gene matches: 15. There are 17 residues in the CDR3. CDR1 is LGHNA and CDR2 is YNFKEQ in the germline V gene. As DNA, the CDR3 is TGTGCCAGCAGCAACGGACAGGGGAATGCCTATATGGAGACCCAGTACTTC. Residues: CASSNGQGNAYMETQYF.

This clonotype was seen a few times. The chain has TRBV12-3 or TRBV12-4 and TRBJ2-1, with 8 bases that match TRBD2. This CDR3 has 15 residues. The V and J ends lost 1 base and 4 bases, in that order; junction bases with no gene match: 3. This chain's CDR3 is CASSLERERYNEQFF. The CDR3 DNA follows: TGTGCCAGCAGTTTAGAGCGGGAGAGGTACAATGAGCAGTTCTTC.